A single TCR beta chain is shown here with its context. Its antigen is not known. The data derive from a study of PD-1 blockade in classical Hodgkin lymphoma. General study findings and limits: Partial responders and progressors had significantly lower baseline TCR diversity. A significant rise in TCR diversity by C4D1 was seen for CD4+ but not CD8+ cells.

The time point was: cycle 4 day 1 (C4D1), after more than 5 weeks of nivolumab. Each patient experienced a relapse that followed autologous stem cell transplantation, and brentuximab vedotin exposure varied. Isolation of CD4+ T cells from thawed PBMCs was performed by magnetic negative selection. Profiling relied on immunoSEQ multiplex PCR, and the TCRdb table lists in-frame clones only, not all of them. This table holds around 18,000 clones, 75% found once. The CDR3 has 16 residues. Trimming took 0 bases from V and 4 from J, leaving 15 bases between them. Germline values: CDR1 LNHNV, CDR2 YYDKDF (reference sequence).

The clonotype originates from a human donor with classical Hodgkin lymphoma. Sample: CD4+ T cells from blood, taken before the fourth cycle of nivolumab. The chain has TRBV15 and TRBJ1-1; no firm D call. CDR3 DNA: TGTGCCACCAGCAGAGATCGGCTTACAGCGGGCACTGAAGCTTTCTTT. This encodes CATSRDRLTAGTEAFF.